The 7 T cell receptor beta chains reported below all come from one sample, sequenced in a study of T cell responses to AZD1222 COVID-19 vaccine. TCRdb's copy holds only in-frame clones and misses some; the assay was immunoSEQ multiplex PCR. In the table there are about 200,000 clones, about 89% of which are singletons. The material sequenced was peripheral blood, taken 28 days after the second AZD1222 dose. These receptor sequences come from an adult who received the AZD1222 COVID-19 vaccine.

The DNA of the CDR3 is TGTGCCAGCAGTTCGAGAGGGAAGAGCTATGGCTACACCTTC. Amino acid sequence: CASSSRGKSYGYTF. This chain joins TRBV28 and TRBJ1-2; D unclear. Germline-derived CDR1 and CDR2 are MDHEN and SYDVKM. Trimming stripped 4 bases from V and 4 bases from J, with 13 bases between. This CDR3 contains 14 residues.

This chain joins TRBV28 and TRBJ1-1; D call uncertain. This CDR3 is 15 amino acids long. Trimming took off 4 bases at V and 3 bases at J, with 15 bases between the two ends. Germline V gives CDR1 MDHEN, CDR2 SYDVKM. The CDR3 coding sequence is TGTGCCAGCAGTTCCCAACGATGGCGCGACACTGAAGCTTTCTTT. Protein product: CASSSQRWRDTEAFF.

The V call is TRBV14, the J call TRBJ1-6; the D is unclear. CDR1 is SGHDN, CDR2 FVKESK, per germline. Trimming shortened V by 3 bases and J by 3 bases, and 12 bases separated the two germline ends. The CDR3 totals 16 residues. The CDR3 sequence is CASSHGRAFYNSPLHF. DNA for the CDR3: TGTGCCAGCAGCCACGGCAGAGCTTTCTATAATTCACCCCTCCACTTT.

V is TRBV27 and J is TRBJ1-2; 10 positions match TRBD1. CDR1 is MNHEY, CDR2 SMNVEV, per germline (reference sequence). Germline trimming cut 8 bases from V and 5 bases from J; bases unmatched to any gene: 11. This CDR3 has 15 residues. CDR3 in amino acids: CASFRWGQGIYGYTF. CDR3 in DNA: TGTGCCAGCTTTCGTTGGGGACAGGGGATTTATGGCTACACCTTC.

There are a few counts of this clone. The J gene is TRBJ2-7, the V gene TRBV24-1, with TRBD2 matching 7 bases. Germline lookup yields CDR1 KGHDR and CDR2 SFDVKD. The J segment lost 7 bases and the V segment lost 3 bases, leaving 11 bases of the junction unmatched. This CDR3 is 15 amino acids long. CDR3 bases: TGTGCCACCAGTGATGGGGGGGGAGGCCGCGGAGAGCAGTACTTC. Translation gives CATSDGGGGRGEQYF.

V gene TRBV5-1 combines with J gene TRBJ1-4; 10 bases fit TRBD1. V was pared by 6 bases and J by 2 bases, with 4 bases of the junction left unmatched. Germline V gene data show CDR1 as SGHRS and CDR2 as YFSETQ. The CDR3 has 15 residues. CDR3 loop: CASTRDRGTNEKLFF. CDR3 DNA sequence: TGCGCCAGCACCCGGGACAGGGGTACTAATGAAAAACTGTTTTTT.

The chain's CDR3 is CASSDSSGSSYNEQFF. The CDR3, as DNA: TGTGCCAGCAGTGACTCAAGCGGGAGCTCCTACAATGAGCAGTTCTTC. The chain recombines TRBV6-4 with TRBJ2-1, with TRBD2 identical over 8 bases. V lost 0 bases, J lost 0 bases, and 1 base stayed unmatched. CDR1 and CDR2 (germline): MRHNA, SNTAGT. CDR3 size: 16 residues.